One sample yielded the 28 T cell receptor beta chains listed below, sequenced in a study of blood T cell repertoires in COVID-19. The assay was immunoSEQ multiplex PCR, and TCRdb's table has in-frame clones only and misses some. The table lists about 330,000 clones, 80% to 90% of them singletons. The sample was PBMCs or T cells enriched from blood (not recorded which). The receptors derive from a young woman who had recovered from COVID-19.

V usage is TRBV5-1 and J usage is TRBJ2-4, with D perhaps matching TRBD2 (5 bases). The CDR3 runs 16 residues. V lost 0 bases to trimming and J lost 8 bases, with 18 bases between them. Germline CDR1 and CDR2: SGHRS and YFSETQ. Here the CDR3 reads CASSLDAAGLGDIQYF. DNA for the CDR3: TGCGCCAGCAGCTTGGATGCAGCCGGACTCGGGGACATTCAGTACTTC.

This clone has just one count. This chain connects TRBV3-1 (or the pseudogene TRBV3-2) to TRBJ1-5; 9 bases match TRBD1. V gave up 5 bases and J gave up 9 bases; unmatched junction bases: 8. Germline V gene lookup returns CDR1 LGHDT and CDR2 YNNKEL (reference sequence). The CDR3 is made up of 14 amino acids. Here the CDR3 DNA reads TGTGCCAGCAGCTTGCGACAGGGGGAGCGGCCCCAGCATTTT. It specifies CASSLRQGERPQHF.

The chain employs TRBV13 and TRBJ1-1; 9 nucleotides align to TRBD1. This CDR3 spans 15 amino acids. The germline gives CDR1 PRHDT, CDR2 FYEKMQ (reference sequence). The ends lost 5 bases at V and 2 bases at J; junction bases unmatched: 6. In DNA, the CDR3 is TGTGCCAGCAGCCACCGACAGGGGGGCAACACTGAAGCTTTCTTT. This gives the protein CASSHRQGGNTEAFF.

V and J are TRBV6-5 and TRBJ2-1; 12 nucleotides agree with TRBD2. The V segment lost 2 bases and the J segment 8 bases; nucleotides outside the gene matches: 7. This CDR3 is 16 amino acids long. From germline, CDR1 is MNHEY and CDR2 SVGAGI. CDR3 protein: CASSYASGRGRDEQFF. For the CDR3, the DNA is TGTGCCAGCAGTTACGCTAGCGGGAGGGGGAGGGATGAGCAGTTCTTC.

This clone was observed at least ten times. The genes are TRBV2 and TRBJ1-4; TRBD1 aligns across 11 bases. This CDR3 comprises 13 residues. CDR1 is SNHLY and CDR2 is FYNNEI in the germline V gene. The junction had 6 bases not matched to a gene; V was cut back by 6 bases and J by 12 bases. CDR3 amino acids: CASSEGQGVELFF. In DNA, the CDR3 is TGTGCCAGCAGCGAGGGACAGGGGGTAGAACTGTTTTTT.

This chain joins TRBV2 and TRBJ1-1, with D possibly matching TRBD1 (6 bases). This CDR3 has 16 residues. V lost 2 bases, J lost 2 bases, and 15 bases lay in between. The germline V gene has CDR1 SNHLY and CDR2 FYNNEI. This chain's CDR3 is CASSEWGGVGNTEAFF. For the CDR3, the DNA is TGTGCCAGCAGTGAATGGGGGGGCGTAGGAAACACTGAAGCTTTCTTT.

Details on this clone: Distinct nucleotide sequences in the sample also encode this CDR3. The V call is TRBV4-1, the J call TRBJ2-7; D is possibly TRBD2 (5 bases). Trimming cost V 1 base and J 1 base, with 8 bases left between them. The CDR3 length is 14 residues. Per the germline V gene, CDR1 is MGHRA and CDR2 is YSYEKL. The CDR3 reads CASSQAPGSYEQYF. CDR3 sequence (DNA): TGCGCCAGCAGCCAAGCTCCGGGATCCTACGAGCAGTACTTC.

The chain recombines TRBV2 with TRBJ2-1; 12 bases match TRBD2. V was pared by 5 bases and J by 5 bases, with 16 bases of the junction left unmatched. The germline gives CDR1 SNHLY, CDR2 FYNNEI. CDR3 length: 19 residues. This chain's CDR3 is CASSLTGTSGRRAHNEQFF. CDR3 coding DNA: TGTGCCAGCAGTTTAACCGGGACTAGCGGGCGGAGGGCCCACAATGAGCAGTTCTTC. Drawing the rest from reference TRBV2 and TRBJ2-1, the complete variable domain is EPEVTQTPSHQVTQMGQEVILRCVPISNHLYFYWYRQILGQKVEFLVSFYNNEISEKSEIFDDQFSVERPDGSNFTLKIRSTKLEDSAMYFCASSLTGTSGRRAHNEQFFGPGTRLTVL.

The gene calls are TRBV27 and TRBJ1-5, with unresolved D. V was pared by 5 bases and J by 9 bases, with 20 bases between. The CDR3 contains 15 residues. CDR1 and CDR2 from the germline V gene are MNHEY and SMNVEV (reference sequence). The CDR3 bases are TGTGCCAGCAGTCCCGAACCAAGGAGCGAGTCGCCCCAGCATTTT. Its translation: CASSPEPRSESPQHF.

This rearrangement joins TRBV2 to TRBJ1-5; possibly TRBD1 for D (5 bases). This CDR3 has 14 residues. Looked up from germline, CDR1 is SNHLY and CDR2 is FYNNEI. The V end lost 3 bases, the J end lost 7 bases, and 13 bases lay between the germline ends. The CDR3 nucleotides read TGTGCCAGCAGTGAGGGGGAGGGAAAACAGCCCCAGCATTTT. As protein: CASSEGEGKQPQHF.

The CDR3 DNA is TGTGCCAGCAGCCTTAACCCGGGACAGGGGGCATTTGGAAACACCATATATTTT. Translated: CASSLNPGQGAFGNTIYF. This chain uses TRBV7-6 with TRBJ1-3, with TRBD1 matching 12 bases. The V segment lost 5 bases and the J segment 3 bases; nucleotides outside the gene matches: 11. Germline V gene lookup returns CDR1 SGHVS and CDR2 FNYEAQ. The CDR3 spans 18 residues.

V usage is TRBV30 and J usage is TRBJ2-1; TRBD2 agrees at 7 bases. This CDR3 contains 16 residues. V trimming: 4 bases; J trimming: 9 bases; junction bases outside the gene matches: 18. Germline V gene sequence: CDR1 GTSNPN, CDR2 SVGIG (reference sequence). As DNA, the CDR3 is TGTGCCTGGAAGGGTGTAGAGGCGGGAGACGGGGGTGAGCAGTTCTTC. Protein sequence: CAWKGVEAGDGGEQFF.

The chain joins TRBV15 to TRBJ2-1; perhaps TRBD2 as D (6 bases). Deletions cut 9 bases from V and 9 bases from J, with 21 bases between. The CDR3 spans 14 residues. CDR1 is LNHNV and CDR2 is YYDKDF in the germline V gene (reference sequence). The DNA of the CDR3 is TGTGCCACAGTACTAGCCGGGTCGTTCAGTGAGCAGTTCTTC. It specifies CATVLAGSFSEQFF.

The rearrangement uses TRBV3-1 (or the pseudogene TRBV3-2) and TRBJ1-2, with D maybe TRBD1 (6 bases). Germline CDR1 LGHDT, CDR2 YNNKEL (reference sequence). V lost 4 bases, J lost 1 base, and 10 bases lay in between. This CDR3 contains 14 residues. CDR3 DNA sequence: TGTGCCAGCAGCCCCCGGACAGTTAACTATGGCTACACCTTC. Protein sequence: CASSPRTVNYGYTF.

The CDR3: CASSKLGAEYCTEAFF. In DNA, the CDR3 is TGTGCCAGCAGCAAGTTAGGGGCCGAGTATTGCACTGAAGCTTTCTTT. The chain recombines TRBV21-1 with TRBJ1-1; the table's D call, TRBD1, has no DNA check behind it. TRBV21-1 is a recognized pseudogene. The CDR3 is made up of 16 amino acids.

The sample holds a few counts of this clone. The chain links TRBV6-4 to TRBJ2-1; 8 bases align to TRBD2. The length of the CDR3 is 15 residues. Germline V gene sequence: CDR1 MRHNA, CDR2 SNTAGT. V shed 2 bases, J shed 2 bases, and the junction held 2 bases outside the gene matches. CDR3: CASSDTSGAYNEQFF. The CDR3 coding sequence is TGTGCCAGCAGTGACACTAGCGGTGCCTACAATGAGCAGTTCTTC.

The V gene is TRBV12-5, the J gene TRBJ1-1, with D possibly TRBD1 on 6 matching bases. CDR1 LGHNT and CDR2 FRNRAP come from the germline V gene. V lost 6 bases and J lost 1, with 9 bases in between. The CDR3 has 13 amino acids. The CDR3 spells CASGPTGNTEAFF. CDR3 sequence (DNA): TGTGCTAGTGGCCCGACAGGGAACACTGAAGCTTTCTTT. The complete variable domain, with remaining parts taken from reference TRBV12-5 and TRBJ1-1, reads DARVTQTPRHKVTEMGQEVTMRCQPILGHNTVFWYRQTMMQGLELLAYFRNRAPLDDSGMPKDRFSAEMPDATLATLKIQPSEPRDSAVYFCASGPTGNTEAFFGQGTRLTVV.

The chain recombines TRBV19 with TRBJ2-5, with TRBD1 matching over 8 bases. Trimming at V came to 1 base and at J to 2 bases, leaving 6 bases not matched to a gene. From germline, CDR1 is LNHDA and CDR2 SQIVND (reference sequence). This CDR3 spans 16 amino acids. The CDR3 loop is CASSIVATGVQETQYF. As DNA, the CDR3 is TGTGCCAGTAGTATAGTCGCGACAGGGGTTCAAGAGACCCAGTACTTC.

V and J are TRBV7-2 and TRBJ1-1, with a weak D call TRBD1 (5 bases). The V gene's germline CDR1 is SGHTA and CDR2 FQGNSA. Trimming removed 1 base from V and 5 bases from J, with 11 bases in between. This CDR3 is built from 14 residues. As DNA, the CDR3 is TGTGCCAGCAGCTTAGAGTCAGGGTATACTGAAGCTTTCTTT. Amino acid sequence: CASSLESGYTEAFF.

The genes are TRBV29-1 and TRBJ2-2; 9 bases are shared with TRBD2. Germline V gene sequence: CDR1 SQVTM, CDR2 ANQGSEA. The CDR3 is made up of 15 amino acids. J lost 4 bases, V lost 5 bases, and 8 bases had no gene match. CDR3 in amino acids: CSVRSLAGSTGELFF. CDR3 DNA: TGCAGCGTTCGTAGTCTAGCGGGGAGCACCGGGGAGCTGTTTTTT.

About this clone: At the DNA level, this CDR3 is encoded by other sequences in the same sample as well. This chain links TRBV12-3 or TRBV12-4 with TRBJ1-2, with TRBD1 matching over 9 bases. J lost 8 bases, V lost 5 bases, and 6 bases had no gene match. The length of the CDR3 is 13 residues. The CDR3 loop reads CASSLQGAGGYTF. CDR3 in DNA: TGTGCCAGCAGTCTACAGGGGGCAGGGGGCTACACCTTC.

The V call is TRBV5-1, the J call TRBJ2-7, with 7 bases aligning to TRBD2. From germline, CDR1 is SGHRS and CDR2 YFSETQ. V lost 0 bases, J lost 3 bases, and 6 bases stayed unmatched. The length of the CDR3 is 15 residues. The DNA for the CDR3 is TGCGCCAGCAGCTTGGAGGCGGGGGATTACTACGAGCAGTACTTC. This sequence encodes CASSLEAGDYYEQYF.

This clone was seen only once. The chain recombines TRBV5-1 with TRBJ1-1; D unresolved. V shed 0 bases and J shed 6 bases, with 12 bases lying between them. From germline, CDR1 is SGHRS and CDR2 YFSETQ. The CDR3 contains 14 residues. The CDR3 protein is CASSLDAKSAEAFF. As DNA, the CDR3 is TGCGCCAGCAGCTTGGATGCTAAAAGCGCTGAAGCTTTCTTT.

J is TRBJ1-1 and V is TRBV30; D might be TRBD1 (6 bases). There are 13 residues in the CDR3. Germline V gene lookup returns CDR1 GTSNPN and CDR2 SVGIG (reference sequence). V was pared by 4 bases and J by 0 bases, with 9 bases between. CDR3 loop: CAWTGTLNTEAFF. The CDR3 nucleotides are TGTGCCTGGACCGGGACATTGAACACTGAAGCTTTCTTT.

This clone was found a few times. The rearrangement links TRBV5-8 to TRBJ1-5; 7 nucleotides match TRBD1. Germline CDR1 and CDR2: SGHTS and YDEGEE. V shed 0 bases, J shed 6 bases, and the junction held 6 bases outside the gene matches. There are 15 residues in the CDR3. As DNA, the CDR3 is TGTGCCAGCAGCTTGGGACAGGGAGTAGGTCAGCCCCAGCATTTT. As protein: CASSLGQGVGQPQHF.

The chain couples TRBV3-1 (or the pseudogene TRBV3-2) to TRBJ2-3; the D gene is possibly TRBD1 (6 bases). V lost 4 bases, J lost 5 bases, and 19 bases lay in between. Per germline, CDR1 LGHDT and CDR2 YNNKEL (reference sequence). This CDR3 is built from 16 residues. CDR3 amino acids: CASSPGNRVAEDTQYF. In DNA, the CDR3 is TGTGCCAGCAGCCCTGGAAACAGGGTAGCCGAAGATACGCAGTATTTT.

The gene calls are TRBV3-1 (or the pseudogene TRBV3-2) and TRBJ1-6; 8 bases are shared with TRBD1. Per the germline V gene, CDR1 is LGHDT and CDR2 is YNNKEL (reference sequence). There are 14 residues in the CDR3. With 3 bases clipped from V and 10 bases from J, the junction kept 5 bases outside the gene matches. The CDR3 loop is CASSHGQGRSPLHF. Written as DNA, the CDR3 is TGTGCCAGCAGCCACGGACAGGGAAGGTCACCCCTCCACTTT.

The chain combines TRBV7-9 with TRBJ1-2; possibly TRBD1 for D (5 bases). The CDR3 has 14 amino acids. Trimming stripped 7 bases from V and 4 bases from J, with 16 bases between. Per germline, CDR1 SEHNR and CDR2 FQNEAQ (reference sequence). The CDR3 reads CASTYWQGGYGYTF. CDR3 in DNA: TGTGCCAGCACCTATTGGCAGGGAGGCTATGGCTACACCTTC. Full variable domain (remainder filled in from reference TRBV7-9 and TRBJ1-2): DTGVSQNPRHKITKRGQNVTFRCDPISEHNRLYWYRQTLGQGPEFLTYFQNEAQLEKSRLLSDRFSAERPKGSFSTLEIQRTEQGDSAMYLCASTYWQGGYGYTFGSGTRLTVV.